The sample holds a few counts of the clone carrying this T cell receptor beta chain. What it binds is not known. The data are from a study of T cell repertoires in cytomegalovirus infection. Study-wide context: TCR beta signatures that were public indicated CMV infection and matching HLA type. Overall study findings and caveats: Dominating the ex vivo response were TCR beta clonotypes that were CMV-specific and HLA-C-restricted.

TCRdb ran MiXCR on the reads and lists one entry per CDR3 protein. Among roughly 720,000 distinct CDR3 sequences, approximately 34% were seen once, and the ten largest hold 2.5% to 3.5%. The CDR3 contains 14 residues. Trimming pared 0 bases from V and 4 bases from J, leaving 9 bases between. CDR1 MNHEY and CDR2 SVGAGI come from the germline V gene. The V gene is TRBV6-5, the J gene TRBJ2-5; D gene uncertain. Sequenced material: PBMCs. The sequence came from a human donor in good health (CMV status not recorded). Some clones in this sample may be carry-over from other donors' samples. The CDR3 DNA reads TGTGCCAGCAGTTACTCGATGTGGAGAGAGACCCAGTACTTC. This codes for CASSYSMWRETQYF.